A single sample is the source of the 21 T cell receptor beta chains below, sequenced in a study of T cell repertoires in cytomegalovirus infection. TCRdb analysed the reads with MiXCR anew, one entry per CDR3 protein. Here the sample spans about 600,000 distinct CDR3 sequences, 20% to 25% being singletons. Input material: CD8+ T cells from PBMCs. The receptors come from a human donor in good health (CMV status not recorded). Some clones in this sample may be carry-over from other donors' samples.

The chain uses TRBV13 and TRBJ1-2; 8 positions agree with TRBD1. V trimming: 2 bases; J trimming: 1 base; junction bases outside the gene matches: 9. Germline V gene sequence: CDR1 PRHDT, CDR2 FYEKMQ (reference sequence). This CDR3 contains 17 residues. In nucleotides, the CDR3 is TGTGCCAGCAGCTTACCTTCGGGACAGGTGCATAACTATGGCTACACCTTC. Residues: CASSLPSGQVHNYGYTF.

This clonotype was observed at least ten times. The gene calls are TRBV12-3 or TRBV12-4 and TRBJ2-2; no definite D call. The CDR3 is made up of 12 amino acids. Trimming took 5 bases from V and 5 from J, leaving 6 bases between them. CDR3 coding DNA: TGTGCCAGCAGTCACCCAACCGGGGAGCTGTTTTTT. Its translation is CASSHPTGELFF.

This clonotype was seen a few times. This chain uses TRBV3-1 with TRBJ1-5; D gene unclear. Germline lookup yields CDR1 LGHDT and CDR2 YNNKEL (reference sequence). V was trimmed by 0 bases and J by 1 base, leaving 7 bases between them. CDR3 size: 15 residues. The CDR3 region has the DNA TGTGCCAGCAGCCAAGATTTCGGGAGCAATCAGCCCCAGCATTTT. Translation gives CASSQDFGSNQPQHF.

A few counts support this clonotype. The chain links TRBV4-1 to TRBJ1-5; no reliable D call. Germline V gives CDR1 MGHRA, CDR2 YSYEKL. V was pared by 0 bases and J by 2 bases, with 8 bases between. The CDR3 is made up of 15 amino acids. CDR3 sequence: CASSQEGRGNQPQHF. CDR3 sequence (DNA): TGCGCCAGCAGCCAAGAAGGAAGGGGCAATCAGCCCCAGCATTTT.

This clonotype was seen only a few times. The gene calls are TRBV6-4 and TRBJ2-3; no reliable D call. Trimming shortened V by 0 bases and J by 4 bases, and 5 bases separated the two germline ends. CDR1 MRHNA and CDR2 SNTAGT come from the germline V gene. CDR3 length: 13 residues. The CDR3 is CASSDSPADTQYF. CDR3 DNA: TGTGCCAGCAGTGACTCGCCGGCAGATACGCAGTATTTT.

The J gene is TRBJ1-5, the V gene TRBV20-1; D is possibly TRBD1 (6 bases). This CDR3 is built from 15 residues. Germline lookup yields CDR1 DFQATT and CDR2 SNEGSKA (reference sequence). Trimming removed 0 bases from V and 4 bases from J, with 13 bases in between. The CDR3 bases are TGCAGTGCTAGAGATTTGACAGGCTCTAATCAGCCCCAGCATTTT. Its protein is CSARDLTGSNQPQHF.

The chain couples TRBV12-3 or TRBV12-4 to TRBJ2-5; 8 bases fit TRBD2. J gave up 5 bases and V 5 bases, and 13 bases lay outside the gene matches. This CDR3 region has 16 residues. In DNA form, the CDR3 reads TGTGCCAGCAGTCAATCCTTGGGACTAGGTGGGGAGACCCAGTACTTC. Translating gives CASSQSLGLGGETQYF.

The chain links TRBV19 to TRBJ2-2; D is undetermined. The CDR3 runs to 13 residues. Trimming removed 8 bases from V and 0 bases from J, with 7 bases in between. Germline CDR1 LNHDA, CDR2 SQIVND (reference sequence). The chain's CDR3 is CASDTPNTGELFF. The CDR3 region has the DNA TGTGCCAGTGACACACCGAACACCGGGGAGCTGTTTTTT.

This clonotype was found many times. CDR3 sequence reads: CASSRRRSSYEQYF. The CDR3, as DNA: TGTGCCAGCAGCAGAAGACGGAGTTCCTACGAGCAGTACTTC. The chain joins TRBV14 to TRBJ2-7, with D hard to call. There are 14 residues in the CDR3. The V gene's germline CDR1 is SGHDN and CDR2 FVKESK. V lost 5 bases and J lost 1, with 12 bases in between. Complete variable domain (other parts from reference TRBV14 and TRBJ2-7): EAGVTQFPSHSVIEKGQTVTLRCDPISGHDNLYWYRRVMGKEIKFLLHFVKESKQDESGMPNNRFLAERTGGTYSTLKVQPAELEDSGVYFCASSRRRSSYEQYFGPGTRLTVT.

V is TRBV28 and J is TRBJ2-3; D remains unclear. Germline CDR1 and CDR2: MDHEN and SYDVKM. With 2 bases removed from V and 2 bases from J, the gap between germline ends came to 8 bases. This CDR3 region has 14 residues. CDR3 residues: CASSLDLPTDTQYF. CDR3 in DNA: TGTGCCAGCAGTTTAGACCTCCCCACAGATACGCAGTATTTT.

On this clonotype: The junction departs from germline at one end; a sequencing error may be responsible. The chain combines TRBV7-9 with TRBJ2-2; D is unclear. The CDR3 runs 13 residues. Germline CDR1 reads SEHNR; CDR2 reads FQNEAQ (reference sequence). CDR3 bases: TGTGCCAACAGCTTAGTTGTCACCGGGGAGCTGTTTTTT. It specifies CANSLVVTGELFF.

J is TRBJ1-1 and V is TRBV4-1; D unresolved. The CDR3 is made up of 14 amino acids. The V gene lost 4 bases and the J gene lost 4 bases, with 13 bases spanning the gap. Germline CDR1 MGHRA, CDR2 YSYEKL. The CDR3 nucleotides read TGCGCCAGCAGCCGAGAGGTGAAGGGCACTGAAGCTTTCTTT. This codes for CASSREVKGTEAFF.

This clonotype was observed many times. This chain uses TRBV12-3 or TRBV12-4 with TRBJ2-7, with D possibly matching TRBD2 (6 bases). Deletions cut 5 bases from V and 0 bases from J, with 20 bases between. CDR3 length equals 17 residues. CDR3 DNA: TGTGCCAGCAGTCCTCGGGGGAGCAGGCCGAACTCCTACGAGCAGTACTTC. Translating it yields CASSPRGSRPNSYEQYF.

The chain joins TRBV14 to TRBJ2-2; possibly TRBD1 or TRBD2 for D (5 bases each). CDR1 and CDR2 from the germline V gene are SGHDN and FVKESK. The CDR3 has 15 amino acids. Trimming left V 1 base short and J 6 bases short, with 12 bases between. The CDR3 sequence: CASSQVEGTPGELFF. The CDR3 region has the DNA TGTGCCAGCAGCCAAGTTGAAGGGACGCCCGGGGAGCTGTTTTTT.

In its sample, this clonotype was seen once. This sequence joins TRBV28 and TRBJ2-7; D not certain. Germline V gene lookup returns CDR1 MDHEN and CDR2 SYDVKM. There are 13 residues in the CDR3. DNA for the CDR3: TGTGCCAGCATTAATCTAGGCAGCTACGAGCTGTACGTC. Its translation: CASINLGSYELYV.

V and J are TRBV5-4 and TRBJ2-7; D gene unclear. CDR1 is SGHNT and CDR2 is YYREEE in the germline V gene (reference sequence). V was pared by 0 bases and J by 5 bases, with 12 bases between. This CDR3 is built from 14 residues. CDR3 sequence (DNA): TGTGCCAGCAGCTTGGGACGGAGCCGTGACGAGCAGTACTTC. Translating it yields CASSLGRSRDEQYF.

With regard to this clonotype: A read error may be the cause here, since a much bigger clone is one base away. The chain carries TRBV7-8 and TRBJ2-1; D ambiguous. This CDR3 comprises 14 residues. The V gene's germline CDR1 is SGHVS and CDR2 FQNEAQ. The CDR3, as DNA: TGTGCCAACAGCTTAGCCCAGAAACGCGATGAGCAGTTCTTC. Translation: CANSLAQKRDEQFF.

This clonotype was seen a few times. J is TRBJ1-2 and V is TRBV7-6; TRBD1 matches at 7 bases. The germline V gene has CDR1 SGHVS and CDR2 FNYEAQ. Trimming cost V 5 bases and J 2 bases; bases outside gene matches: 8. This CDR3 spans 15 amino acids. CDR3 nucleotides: TGTGCCAGCAGCCTATACGCGACAGGGAACTATGGCTACACCTTC. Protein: CASSLYATGNYGYTF.

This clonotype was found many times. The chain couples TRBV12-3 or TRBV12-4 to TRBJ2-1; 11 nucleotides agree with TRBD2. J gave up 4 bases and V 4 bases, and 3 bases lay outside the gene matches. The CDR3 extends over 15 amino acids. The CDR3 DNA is TGTGCCAGCAGTTCTTCTAGCGGGGGGTACAATGAGCAGTTCTTC. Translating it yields CASSSSSGGYNEQFF.

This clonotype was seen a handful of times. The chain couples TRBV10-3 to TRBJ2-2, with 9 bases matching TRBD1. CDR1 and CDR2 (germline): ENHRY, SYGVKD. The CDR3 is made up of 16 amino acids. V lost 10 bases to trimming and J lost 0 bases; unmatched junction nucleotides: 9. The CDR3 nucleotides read TGTGCCACCTGGACAGGGGCCAAAGCGAACACCGGGGAGCTGTTTTTT. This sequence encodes CATWTGAKANTGELFF.

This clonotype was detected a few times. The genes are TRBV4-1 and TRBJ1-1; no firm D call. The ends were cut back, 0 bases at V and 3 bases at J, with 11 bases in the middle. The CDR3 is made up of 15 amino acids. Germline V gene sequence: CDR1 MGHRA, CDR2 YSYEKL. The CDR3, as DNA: TGCGCCAGCAGCCAAGAATACCCGGTGGACACTGAAGCTTTCTTT. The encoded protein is CASSQEYPVDTEAFF.